The TCR beta chain described here comes from a study of T cell responses to AZD1222 COVID-19 vaccine. Assay used: immunoSEQ multiplex PCR; TCRdb lists only in-frame clones, some missing. The sample lists tens of thousands of clones, roughly nine tenths occurring once. Trimming left V 2 bases short and J 7 bases short, with 17 bases between. CDR1 SGHTA and CDR2 FQGNSA come from the germline V gene. CDR3 size: 15 residues. This receptor was obtained from an adult in good health. V gene TRBV7-2 combines with J gene TRBJ1-2, with D uncertain. The starting material was peripheral blood, obtained on day 0 of AZD1222 vaccination. CDR3 coding DNA: TGTGCCAGCAGCTTATTGGCACATACGGAAGCTGGCTACACCTTC. It specifies CASSLLAHTEAGYTF.